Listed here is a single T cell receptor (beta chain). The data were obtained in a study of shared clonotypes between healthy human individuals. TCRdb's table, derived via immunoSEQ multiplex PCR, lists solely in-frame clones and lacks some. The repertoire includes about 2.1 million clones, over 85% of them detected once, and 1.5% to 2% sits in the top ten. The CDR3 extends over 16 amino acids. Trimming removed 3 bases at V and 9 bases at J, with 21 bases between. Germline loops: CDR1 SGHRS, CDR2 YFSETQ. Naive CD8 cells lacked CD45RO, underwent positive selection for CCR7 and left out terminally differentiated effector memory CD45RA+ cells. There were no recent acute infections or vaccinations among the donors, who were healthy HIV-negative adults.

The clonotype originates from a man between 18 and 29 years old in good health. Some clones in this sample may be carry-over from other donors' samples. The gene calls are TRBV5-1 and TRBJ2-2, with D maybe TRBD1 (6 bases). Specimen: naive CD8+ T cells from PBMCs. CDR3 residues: CASSSLGHPSGWELFF. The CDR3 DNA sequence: TGCGCCAGCAGCTCCCTGGGACACCCCTCGGGTTGGGAGCTGTTTTTT.